The entry that follows covers one T cell receptor beta chain sequence. What it binds is not known. The germline gene is not matched at one end of the junction; a read error may be the cause. Distinct nucleotide sequences in the sample also encode this CDR3. Amplification used 60 Vbeta primers and 13 Jbeta primers. Produced via immunoSEQ multiplex PCR; TCRdb's table is partial and in-frame only. The repertoire holds under 200,000 clones, with 75% to 80% as singletons. Germline V gene sequence: CDR1 SEHNR, CDR2 FQNEAQ (reference sequence). CDR3 size: 15 residues. This sample is drawn from a study of cytomegalovirus exposure and HLA in healthy donors. Study information: Roughly 86 million unique TCRs from HLA-typed donors made up an early data release. Study-level findings and limits: As a later analysis showed, a missense DCLRE1C variant was linked to trimming of TCR beta V- and J-genes. A later analysis linked 15,000 to 20,000 TCR beta sequences to HLA alleles at 0.05 false discovery rate. Donor immune exposure was known only as CMV serostatus.

Sequencing was carried out using PBMCs. The chain uses TRBV7-9 and TRBJ1-1, with unresolved D. The clonotype originates from a woman aged 40 to 50 in good health and CMV-seropositive. CDR3 loop: CASSLEGPRGTEAFF. CDR3 DNA: TGCGCCAGCAGCTTAGAAGGGCCCCGGGGCACTGAAGCTTTCTTT.